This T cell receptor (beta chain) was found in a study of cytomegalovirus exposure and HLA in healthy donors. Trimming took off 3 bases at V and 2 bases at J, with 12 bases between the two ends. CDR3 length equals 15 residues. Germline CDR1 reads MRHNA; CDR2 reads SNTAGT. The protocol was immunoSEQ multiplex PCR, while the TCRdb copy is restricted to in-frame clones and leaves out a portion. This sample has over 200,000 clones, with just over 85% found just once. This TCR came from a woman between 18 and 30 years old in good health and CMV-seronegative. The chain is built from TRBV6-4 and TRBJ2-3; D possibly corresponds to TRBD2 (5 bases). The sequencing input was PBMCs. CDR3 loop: CASSESAGVTDTQYF. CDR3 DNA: TGTGCCAGCAGTGAATCTGCCGGGGTCACAGATACGCAGTATTTT.